This T cell receptor beta chain is drawn from a study of Graves' ophthalmopathy and Graves' hyperthyroidism. Broader study findings: Discrimination between ophthalmopathy and stable hyperthyroidism by a 13-signature model showed 87.88% sensitivity and about 80% specificity.

Ten or more counts support this clonotype. Its antigen is as yet unknown. The germline gives CDR1 LNHDA, CDR2 SQIVND (reference sequence). The CDR3 is 15 amino acids. V lost 0 bases and J lost 9, with 14 bases in between. Clinical symptoms, serum thyroxine, TRAb, thyroid ultrasound and orbital computed tomography determined diagnosis. From RNA, the CDR3 regions of TCR beta chains were amplified and sequenced. The library came from an HTBI-primed first-round RT-PCR and a second-round multiplex PCR. TCRdb called the multiplex PCR reads again in MiXCR, with one record for every CDR3 protein. The profile shows over a million distinct CDR3 sequences, about two fifths of them singletons.

The chain is built from TRBV19 and TRBJ2-2; no definite D call. The sequence came from an adult man with Graves' hyperthyroidism. Sequenced sample: peripheral blood or thyroid tissue (not recorded which). The CDR3 nucleotides read TGTGCCAGTAGTATAGATCCGCCTAGAACCCGGGAGCTGTTTTTT. Translation: CASSIDPPRTRELFF.